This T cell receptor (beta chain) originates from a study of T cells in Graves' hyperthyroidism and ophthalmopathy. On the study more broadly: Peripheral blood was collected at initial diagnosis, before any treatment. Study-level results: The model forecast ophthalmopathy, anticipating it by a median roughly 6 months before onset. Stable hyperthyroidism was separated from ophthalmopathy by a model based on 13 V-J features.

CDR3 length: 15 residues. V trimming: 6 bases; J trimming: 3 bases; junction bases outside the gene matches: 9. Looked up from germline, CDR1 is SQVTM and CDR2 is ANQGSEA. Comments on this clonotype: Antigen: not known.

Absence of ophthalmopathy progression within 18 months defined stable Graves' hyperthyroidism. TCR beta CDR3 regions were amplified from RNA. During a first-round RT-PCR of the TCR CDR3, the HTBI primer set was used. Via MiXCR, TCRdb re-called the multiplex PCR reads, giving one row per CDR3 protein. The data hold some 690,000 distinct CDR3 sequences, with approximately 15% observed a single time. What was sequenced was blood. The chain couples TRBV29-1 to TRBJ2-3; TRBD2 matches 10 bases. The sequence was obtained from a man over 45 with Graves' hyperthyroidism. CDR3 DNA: TGCAGCGTACCTAGCGGGGGTTTTGTGACAGATACGCAGTATTTT. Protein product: CSVPSGGFVTDTQYF.